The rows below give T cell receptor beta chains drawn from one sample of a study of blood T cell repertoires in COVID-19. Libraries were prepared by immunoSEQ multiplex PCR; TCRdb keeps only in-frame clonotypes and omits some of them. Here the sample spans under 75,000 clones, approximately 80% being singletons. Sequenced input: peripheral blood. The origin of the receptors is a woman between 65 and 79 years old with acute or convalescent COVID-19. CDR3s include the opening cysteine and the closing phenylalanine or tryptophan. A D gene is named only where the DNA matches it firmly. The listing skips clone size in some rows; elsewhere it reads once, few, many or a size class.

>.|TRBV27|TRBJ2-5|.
CASSWAPQETQYF
TGTGCCAGCAGTTGGGCACCCCAAGAGACCCAGTACTTC
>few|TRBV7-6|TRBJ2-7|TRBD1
CASSTGQGYSYEQYF
TGTGCCAGCAGCACGGGACAGGGGTACTCCTACGAGCAGTACTTC
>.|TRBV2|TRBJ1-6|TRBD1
CASSPGQGFFQSSYNSPLHF
TGTGCCAGCAGCCCGGGACAGGGATTTTTTCAAAGTTCCTATAATTCACCCCTCCACTTT
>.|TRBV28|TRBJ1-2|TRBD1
CASRLDRESGYTF
TGTGCCAGCAGGCTGGACAGGGAGTCTGGCTACACCTTC
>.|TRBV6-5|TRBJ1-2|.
CASSATVSYGYTF
TGTGCCAGCAGCGCGACAGTCTCCTATGGCTACACCTTC
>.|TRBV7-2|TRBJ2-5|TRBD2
CASSLVKTTRGETQYF
TGTGCCAGCAGCTTAGTTAAGACTACGCGGGGGGAGACCCAGTACTTC
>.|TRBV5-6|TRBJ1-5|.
CASSNRQSYQPQHF
TGTGCCAGCAGCAACCGACAGTCTTATCAGCCCCAGCATTTT
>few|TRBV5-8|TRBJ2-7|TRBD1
CASSPLQGSYSYEQYF
TGTGCCAGCAGCCCCCTACAGGGGTCCTACTCCTACGAGCAGTACTTC
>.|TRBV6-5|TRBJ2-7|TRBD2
CASRLADSYEQYF
TGTGCCAGCAGACTAGCGGACTCCTACGAGCAGTACTTC
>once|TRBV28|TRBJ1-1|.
CASSFAGTTLNTEAFF
TGTGCCAGCAGTTTTGCAGGGACAACCTTGAACACTGAAGCTTTCTTT
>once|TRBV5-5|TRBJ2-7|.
CASTSAPDITTNF
TGTGCCAGCACTTCCGCCCCCGACATCACCACGAACTTC
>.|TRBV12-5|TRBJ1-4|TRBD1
CASGLVRGQGAVKLFF
TGTGCTAGTGGTTTGGTTCGTGGACAGGGGGCTGTAAAACTGTTTTTT
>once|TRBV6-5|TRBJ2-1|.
CASSYSGQAPLNEQFF
TGTGCCAGCAGTTACTCTGGGCAGGCACCCTTAAATGAGCAGTTCTTC
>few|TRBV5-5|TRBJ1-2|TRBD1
CASSWEGQGYGYTF
TGTGCCAGCAGCTGGGAGGGACAGGGTTATGGCTACACCTTC
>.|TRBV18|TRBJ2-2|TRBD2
CASSLRRLADSNTGELFF
TGTGCCAGCTCACTCCGCCGACTAGCGGACTCGAACACCGGGGAGCTGTTTTTT
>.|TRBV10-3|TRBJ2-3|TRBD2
CAISEGLAGGTDTQYF
TGTGCCATCAGTGAAGGACTAGCGGGGGGCACAGATACGCAGTATTTT